The present T cell receptor beta chain was sequenced within a study of blood T cell repertoires in COVID-19. Background on the study: The United States, Italy and Spain provided the acute and convalescent COVID-19 samples. In each case, the material was cDNA or gDNA derived from T cells, B-cell-depleted T cells, or PBMCs.

The CDR3 consists of 16 residues. V shed 3 bases, J shed 7 bases, and the junction held 7 bases outside the gene matches. Germline V CDR1 and CDR2: KGHDR, SFDVKD. Libraries were prepared by immunoSEQ multiplex PCR; TCRdb keeps only in-frame clonotypes and omits some of them. The table shows about 160,000 clones, with around 90% occurring only once. The sequencing input was peripheral blood. The TCR was taken from a young man with acute or convalescent COVID-19. The V and J genes are TRBV24-1 and TRBJ2-1, with 11 bases lining up with TRBD2. CDR3 bases: TGTGCCACCAGTGATCCGGGACTAGCGGCATCGAATGAGCAGTTCTTC. Its translation: CATSDPGLAASNEQFF.